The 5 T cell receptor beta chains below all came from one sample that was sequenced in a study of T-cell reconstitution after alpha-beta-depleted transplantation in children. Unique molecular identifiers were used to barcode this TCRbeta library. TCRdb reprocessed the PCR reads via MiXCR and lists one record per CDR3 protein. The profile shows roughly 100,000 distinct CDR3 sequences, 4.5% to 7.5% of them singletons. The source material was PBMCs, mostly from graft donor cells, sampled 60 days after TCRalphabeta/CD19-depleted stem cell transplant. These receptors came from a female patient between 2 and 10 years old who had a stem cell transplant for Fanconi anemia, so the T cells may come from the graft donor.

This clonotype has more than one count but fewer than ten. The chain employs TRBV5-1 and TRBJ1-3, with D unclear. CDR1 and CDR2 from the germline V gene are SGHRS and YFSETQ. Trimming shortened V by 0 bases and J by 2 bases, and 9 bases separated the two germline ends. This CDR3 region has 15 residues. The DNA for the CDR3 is TGCGCCAGCAGCTTGGCGATGGCGGCTGGAAACACCATATATTTT. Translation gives CASSLAMAAGNTIYF.

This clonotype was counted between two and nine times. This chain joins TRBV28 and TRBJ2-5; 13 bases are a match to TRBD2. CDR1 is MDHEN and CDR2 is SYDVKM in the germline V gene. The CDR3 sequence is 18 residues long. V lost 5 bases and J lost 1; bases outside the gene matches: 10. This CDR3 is CASSTAPGLAGFQETQYF. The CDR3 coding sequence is TGTGCCAGCAGTACAGCACCGGGACTAGCGGGGTTCCAAGAGACCCAGTACTTC.

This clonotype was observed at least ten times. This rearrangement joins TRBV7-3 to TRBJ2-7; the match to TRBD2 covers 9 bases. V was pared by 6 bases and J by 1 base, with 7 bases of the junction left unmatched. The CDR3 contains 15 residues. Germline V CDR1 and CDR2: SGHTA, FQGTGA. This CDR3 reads CASSRGLAPSYEQYF. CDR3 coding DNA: TGTGCCAGCAGTCGGGGACTAGCTCCATCCTACGAGCAGTACTTC.

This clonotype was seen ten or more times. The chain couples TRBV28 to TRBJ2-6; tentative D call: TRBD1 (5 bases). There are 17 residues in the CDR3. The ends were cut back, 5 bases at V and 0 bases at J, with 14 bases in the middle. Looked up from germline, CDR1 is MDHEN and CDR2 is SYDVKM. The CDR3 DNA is TGTGCCAGCAGTCGTCCTACAGGTCTCTCTGGGGCCAACGTCCTGACTTTC. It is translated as CASSRPTGLSGANVLTF. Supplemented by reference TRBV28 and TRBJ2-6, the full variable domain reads DVKVTQSSRYLVKRTGEKVFLECVQDMDHENMFWYRQDPGLGLRLIYFSYDVKMKEKGDIPEGYSVSREKKERFSLILESASTNQTSMYLCASSRPTGLSGANVLTFGAGSRLTVL.

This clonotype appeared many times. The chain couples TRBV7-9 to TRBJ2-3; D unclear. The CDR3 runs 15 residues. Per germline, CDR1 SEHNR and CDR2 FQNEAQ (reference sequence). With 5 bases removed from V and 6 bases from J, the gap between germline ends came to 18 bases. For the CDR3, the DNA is TGTGCCAGCAGCCGTAGTGGGCCGGGTGTGGATACGCAGTATTTT. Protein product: CASSRSGPGVDTQYF.